This T cell receptor (beta chain) is drawn from a study of blood T cell repertoires in COVID-19 (TCRdb year 2020). At the level of the whole study: Samples covering the acute and convalescent phases of COVID-19 were provided by collaborators in the United States, Italy and Spain. HLA class I and class II types, where available, came from metadata supplied by the sample provider rather than from assay-based typing. The samples were drawn from two sources: the first 160 participants of the ongoing ImmuneRACE study, and 1,254 subjects contributed by 6 global collaborators. Subjects who had been exposed to COVID-19, were actively infected with it, or had recovered from it provided the deeply sampled blood TCRbeta repertoires that made up the dataset. The repertoires were released in a freely available public database meant as a resource for research on the immune response to SARS-CoV-2. The sample metadata nearly always contained a de-identified subject ID, COVID-19 status, age in years and sex. The material from the prospective study consisted of cDNA or gDNA derived from T cells, B-cell-depleted T cells, or PBMCs. Overall results and qualifications from the work: The amount of clinical and demographic metadata varied by source and participant and was provided uncurated.

Whole blood was collected in K2EDTA tubes by collaborating institutions according to the institutions' own protocols. For TCRbeta analysis, collaborator samples were shipped as frozen whole blood, as isolated PBMCs, or as DNA extracted from either sample type. About this clone itself: Its specific antigen is unknown. Per-nucleotide qualities are absent, and no much larger clonotype sits a single base away.

TCRbeta CDR3 regions were amplified from genomic DNA using the immunoSEQ Assay, a bias-controlled multiplex PCR. The authors' pipeline ran thus. The number of nucleated cells in each sample was estimated by amplification of reference gene primers within the assay. To quantify the absolute abundance of each unique TCRbeta CDR3 rearrangement, sequence reads were collapsed and filtered. Productive Simpson clonality was computed per sample as the square root of Simpson's diversity index over productive rearrangements. Not all clones reach the TCRdb copy of this immuneACCESS table, which keeps in-frame sequences only. Checked studies attribute under half of the gap to unresolved V genes and leave the rest unexplained. The V and J calls and the clone size are those of that table, but D and trimming were determined from the DNA. This sample lists roughly 150,000 clones; 84% were detected once. The ten biggest clones cover approximately 11% of the sample.

The TCR sequence derives from a man between 65 and 79 years old with active or convalescent COVID-19. Sequencing was carried out using peripheral blood.

The DNA sequence is given as TGTGCCTGGAGTGGAGGGTGGGGAAGCAATCAGCCCCAGCATTTT. Its protein is CAWSGGWGSNQPQHF. Recombination connected TRBV30 to TRBJ1-5, with no confidently assigned D gene. Based on the germline V gene (reference sequence), the CDR1 and CDR2 sequences are GTSNPN and SVGIG. From cysteine to phenylalanine, the CDR3 is 15 amino acids long. The entry retains the CDR3 DNA only, 45 bases that are in frame from base 1. The junction carries 11 bases between V and J, which are trimmed by 1 base and 1 base respectively.